The 31 T cell receptor beta chains reported below all come from one sample, sequenced in a study of pediatric ulcerative colitis (dated by TCRdb to the late 2010s). Library construction relied on the immunoSEQ multiplex PCR assay. TCRdb carries this immuneACCESS record with in-frame sequences only. Its versions omit some clonotypes, under half of them owing to an unresolved V gene in the studies checked, with the rest unexplained. In all, the sample holds about 36,000 clones, and around four fifths of those were seen once. 20% to 25% of the sample is in the top ten clones. Sequenced sample: blood. Every receptor here comes from a girl aged 10-17 years with moderate ulcerative colitis.

The chain links TRBV11-3 to TRBJ2-3, with D unclear. V lost 5 bases, J lost 4 bases, and 10 bases lay in between. This CDR3 has 13 amino acids. Germline values: CDR1 SGHNT, CDR2 YENEEA. CDR3 in DNA: TGTGCCAGCAGCCCGTGGCAGTCAGATACGCAGTATTTT. It is translated as CASSPWQSDTQYF.

CDR3: CASSEQGGYGYTF. The CDR3 region has the DNA TGTGCCAGCAGCGAACAGGGGGGCTATGGCTACACCTTC. V usage is TRBV7-3 and J usage is TRBJ1-2; TRBD1 matches 8 bases. Trimming took 5 bases from V and 4 from J; bases not matched to a gene: 3. The CDR3 runs to 13 residues. In germline, CDR1 is SGHTA, CDR2 FQGTGA.

V is TRBV28 and J is TRBJ2-1; no firm D call. V gave up 1 base and J gave up 7 bases, with 5 bases separating them. The CDR3 loop spans 12 amino acids. Germline CDR1 reads MDHEN; CDR2 reads SYDVKM. DNA for the CDR3: TGTGCCAGCAGTTTATCCCTAAATGAGCAGTTCTTC. This gives the protein CASSLSLNEQFF.

V is TRBV5-1 and J is TRBJ1-1; D ambiguous. Germline CDR1 SGHRS, CDR2 YFSETQ. V lost 7 bases and J lost 0, with 16 bases in between. The length of the CDR3 is 15 residues. CDR3 bases: TGCGCCAGCCTAGAGGAGCCGTTTGTGAACACTGAAGCTTTCTTT. It specifies CASLEEPFVNTEAFF.

The chain joins TRBV27 to TRBJ2-7; maybe TRBD2 (7 bases). The ends were cut back, 2 bases at V and 2 bases at J, with 13 bases in the middle. The CDR3 contains 15 residues. Germline CDR1 is MNHEY and CDR2 is SMNVEV (reference sequence). CDR3 coding DNA: TGTGCCAGCAGTTTAGTAGGGGGGGGGACCTACGAGCAGTACTTC. Protein: CASSLVGGGTYEQYF.

The rearrangement uses TRBV2 and TRBJ2-1; 7 bases fit TRBD1. The CDR3 runs 13 residues. Per the germline V gene, CDR1 is SNHLY and CDR2 is FYNNEI. Trimming took 3 bases from V and 9 from J; bases not matched to a gene: 5. CDR3 loop: CASSEKGGREQFF. The CDR3 DNA reads TGTGCCAGCAGTGAGAAAGGGGGCCGTGAGCAGTTCTTC.

The chain has TRBV7-3 and TRBJ2-3; TRBD2 matches at 10 bases. The CDR3 consists of 14 residues. The V segment lost 6 bases and the J segment 5 bases; nucleotides outside the gene matches: 5. CDR1 is SGHTA and CDR2 is FQGTGA in the germline V gene. The CDR3 sequence: CASRKGLAEDTQYF. CDR3 nucleotides: TGTGCCAGCAGGAAAGGACTAGCGGAAGATACGCAGTATTTT.

The gene calls are TRBV2 and TRBJ1-2; 10 bases are shared with TRBD1. With V trimmed by 6 bases and J by 7 bases, 8 bases remained unmatched. This CDR3 has 14 amino acids. Germline CDR1 and CDR2: SNHLY and FYNNEI. CDR3 amino acids: CASSPRQGAVGYTF. The CDR3 bases are TGTGCCAGCAGCCCCCGACAGGGGGCTGTTGGCTACACCTTC.

The V gene is TRBV6-4, the J gene TRBJ2-1, with 9 bases fitting TRBD2. The length of the CDR3 is 15 residues. After removal of 4 bases from V and 2 bases from J, the junction contained 3 bases not matched to a gene. The germline V gene has CDR1 MRHNA and CDR2 SNTAGT. The CDR3 spells CASSASGETYNEQFF. In nucleotides, the CDR3 is TGTGCCAGCAGTGCTAGCGGGGAAACCTACAATGAGCAGTTCTTC.

V usage is TRBV6-6 and J usage is TRBJ1-2; TRBD1 matches 9 bases. Germline V lookup: CDR1 MNHNY, CDR2 SVGAGI (reference sequence). The CDR3 runs to 16 residues. After removal of 2 bases from V and 4 bases from J, the junction contained 8 bases not matched to a gene. The CDR3 coding sequence is TGTGCCAGCAGTTACGGGGACAGGGCTCAGAGCTATGGCTACACCTTC. This codes for CASSYGDRAQSYGYTF.

The chain combines TRBV4-1 with TRBJ2-2, with 7 bases lining up with TRBD2. With V trimmed by 1 base and J by 1 base, 9 bases remained unmatched. From germline, CDR1 is MGHRA and CDR2 YSYEKL. The CDR3 is 18 amino acids. CDR3: CASSQGSPGTMNTGELFF. As DNA, the CDR3 is TGCGCCAGCAGCCAAGGATCTCCGGGGACTATGAACACCGGGGAGCTGTTTTTT.

The chain links TRBV19 to TRBJ2-6, with 8 bases identical to TRBD1. The CDR3 totals 19 residues. With 6 bases clipped from V and 1 base from J, the junction kept 14 bases outside the gene matches. CDR1 and CDR2 from the germline V gene are LNHDA and SQIVND (reference sequence). CDR3 nucleotides: TGTGCCAGTAGATCCGGTGAGGACAGGGTTGATTCTGGGGCCAACGTCCTGACTTTC. Protein sequence: CASRSGEDRVDSGANVLTF.

This clone has only one observation. The chain has TRBV19 and TRBJ1-5; D is unresolved. CDR3 length: 16 residues. Germline V gene sequence: CDR1 LNHDA, CDR2 SQIVND (reference sequence). The germline V and J ends were trimmed by 6 bases and 1 base, with 16 bases remaining between them. CDR3 residues: CASRTMDLGSNQPQHF. In nucleotides, the CDR3 is TGTGCCAGTAGGACCATGGATCTGGGGAGCAATCAGCCCCAGCATTTT.

This chain connects TRBV28 to TRBJ1-1; D perhaps matches TRBD1 (5 bases). The germline V and J ends were trimmed by 7 bases and 9 bases, with 18 bases remaining between them. This CDR3 comprises 13 residues. Germline V gene data show CDR1 as MDHEN and CDR2 as SYDVKM. The CDR3 DNA follows: TGTGCCAGCATTAATCCGGGACCGCTACAAGCTTTCTTT. It codes for CASINPGPLQAFF. The variable domain in full, completed from reference TRBV28 and TRBJ1-1, reads DVKVTQSSRYLVKRTGEKVFLECVQDMDHENMFWYRQDPGLGLRLIYFSYDVKMKEKGDIPEGYSVSREKKERFSLILESASTNQTSMYLCASINPGPLQAFFGQGTRLTVV.

The V and J genes are TRBV11-2 and TRBJ1-6, with 10 nucleotides matching TRBD1. The CDR3 sequence is 15 residues long. J gave up 7 bases and V 2 bases, and 2 bases lay outside the gene matches. The V gene's germline CDR1 is SGHAT and CDR2 FQNNGV. The DNA of the CDR3 is TGTGCCAGCAGCTTAAGACAGGGGGCGAATTCACCCCTCCACTTT. This encodes CASSLRQGANSPLHF.

The chain has TRBV19 and TRBJ1-6; the D is unclear. The CDR3 extends over 12 amino acids. Germline-derived CDR1 and CDR2 are LNHDA and SQIVND (reference sequence). The V end was cut by 8 bases, the J end by 6 bases, with 8 bases between. The CDR3 DNA reads as TGTGCCAGTGCAGCATTTAATTCACCCCTCCACTTT. It specifies CASAAFNSPLHF. The full variable domain, its missing parts supplied by reference TRBV19 and TRBJ1-6, is DGGITQSPKYLFRKEGQNVTLSCEQNLNHDAMYWYRQDPGQGLRLIYYSQIVNDFQKGDIAEGYSVSREKKESFPLTVTSAQKNPTAFYLCASAAFNSPLHFGNGTRLTVT.

This chain connects TRBV19 to TRBJ2-7, with D perhaps given as TRBD1 or TRBD2 (5 bases each). Germline CDR1 is LNHDA and CDR2 is SQIVND (reference sequence). The CDR3 has 15 amino acids. Trimming stripped 3 bases from V and 0 bases from J, with 12 bases between. This CDR3 is CASSMGTASSYEQYF. CDR3 nucleotide sequence: TGTGCCAGTAGTATGGGGACGGCGAGCTCCTACGAGCAGTACTTC.

The gene calls are TRBV30 and TRBJ1-6; the match to TRBD1 covers 7 bases. Germline lookup yields CDR1 GTSNPN and CDR2 SVGIG (reference sequence). V gave up 2 bases and J gave up 10 bases; unmatched junction bases: 5. The CDR3 length is 13 residues. The CDR3 protein is CAWSSTGNSPLHF. CDR3 coding DNA: TGTGCCTGGAGTTCGACAGGGAACTCACCCCTCCACTTT.

The chain combines TRBV4-1 with TRBJ2-2; possibly TRBD1 or TRBD2 for D (5 bases each). Germline-derived CDR1 and CDR2 are MGHRA and YSYEKL. V gave up 0 bases and J gave up 0 bases, with 11 bases separating them. The CDR3 is 17 amino acids. The CDR3 DNA sequence: TGCGCCAGCAGCCAAGATATTAGGGGACCGAACACCGGGGAGCTGTTTTTT. Translation: CASSQDIRGPNTGELFF.

The chain is built from TRBV4-2 and TRBJ2-7, with 11 bases lining up with TRBD2. The V gene end was trimmed by 0 bases and the J gene end by 6 bases; junction bases not matched to a gene: 13. The V gene's germline CDR1 is LGHNA and CDR2 YNFKEQ. The CDR3 contains 18 residues. The chain's CDR3 is CASSQEEGSSGRSREQYF. For the CDR3, the DNA is TGTGCCAGCAGCCAAGAGGAGGGCTCTAGCGGGAGGTCCCGCGAGCAGTACTTC.

The genes are TRBV2 and TRBJ2-1; D call uncertain. This CDR3 is built from 15 residues. Trimming left V 1 base short and J 5 bases short, with 12 bases between. Germline CDR1 and CDR2: SNHLY and FYNNEI. The CDR3 nucleotides are TGTGCCAGCAGTGAAGGGGCGGCACCTGACAATGAGCAGTTCTTC. Translating gives CASSEGAAPDNEQFF.

V is TRBV14 and J is TRBJ2-7; either TRBD1 or TRBD2 may supply D (5 bases each). There are 13 residues in the CDR3. V lost 1 base and J 7 bases, leaving 11 bases between the germline ends. The germline CDR1 and CDR2 sequences are SGHDN and FVKESK. The CDR3 bases are TGTGCCAGCAGCCAAGGGGGACCCAGGGAGCAGTACTTC. Translation gives CASSQGGPREQYF.

This clone has a single count. The rearrangement links TRBV7-3 to TRBJ2-2; D is possibly TRBD1 (5 bases). The V gene's germline CDR1 is SGHTA and CDR2 FQGTGA. Between the trimmed V and J ends, which lost 5 bases and 4 bases, there was a span of 11 bases. The CDR3 sequence is 14 residues long. DNA of the CDR3: TGTGCCAGCAGCCAAGCAGGGTTCACCGGGGAGCTGTTTTTT. This sequence encodes CASSQAGFTGELFF.

V and J are TRBV4-2 and TRBJ2-1; D is tentatively TRBD1 or TRBD2 (5 bases each). The germline V gene encodes CDR1 LGHNA and CDR2 YNFKEQ. This CDR3 contains 13 residues. With 3 bases removed from V and 8 bases from J, the gap between germline ends came to 11 bases. The CDR3 reads CASSQGQADEQFF. DNA for the CDR3: TGTGCCAGCAGCCAGGGGCAAGCGGATGAGCAGTTCTTC.

The chain has TRBV5-4 and TRBJ2-3, with no clear D. This CDR3 has 16 amino acids. Trimming took off 4 bases at V and 4 bases at J, with 19 bases between the two ends. CDR1 and CDR2 from the germline V gene are SGHNT and YYREEE (reference sequence). CDR3 sequence (DNA): TGTGCCAGCAGCCCGCTAACCCGTACCGCAGCAGATACGCAGTATTTT. This codes for CASSPLTRTAADTQYF.

The CDR3 DNA is TGTGCCAGCTCTCCCACCAGCACAGATACGCAGTATTTT. Translation gives CASSPTSTDTQYF. This chain links TRBV18 with TRBJ2-3, with D uncertain. The CDR3 is made up of 13 amino acids. Germline assignment: CDR1 KGHSH and CDR2 LQKENI. V was cut by 6 bases and J by 0 bases, with 7 bases left in between. Filled out from reference TRBV18 and TRBJ2-3, the complete variable domain reads NAGVMQNPRHLVRRRGQEARLRCSPMKGHSHVYWYRQLPEEGLKFMVYLQKENIIDESGMPKERFSAEFPKEGPSILRIQQVVRGDSAAYFCASSPTSTDTQYFGPGTRLTVL.

This clone was found a few times. The chain links TRBV2 to TRBJ2-2; 10 nucleotides agree with TRBD1. Germline V CDR1 and CDR2: SNHLY, FYNNEI. This CDR3 contains 16 residues. The V segment lost 5 bases and the J segment 5 bases; nucleotides outside the gene matches: 8. The CDR3 region is CASSPPTGGLTGELFF. CDR3 DNA sequence: TGTGCCAGCAGTCCCCCGACAGGGGGCCTGACCGGGGAGCTGTTTTTT.

The chain links TRBV29-1 to TRBJ2-5, with TRBD2 matching 8 bases. Germline loops: CDR1 SQVTM, CDR2 ANQGSEA. This CDR3 has 13 amino acids. The V and J ends lost 5 bases and 2 bases, in that order; junction bases with no gene match: 4. The CDR3: CSVKRGLQETQYF. CDR3 nucleotide sequence: TGCAGCGTTAAGCGGGGGCTACAAGAGACCCAGTACTTC.

CDR3 protein: CSVEAHGQVHYEQYF. In DNA, the CDR3 is TGCAGCGTTGAAGCACACGGGCAGGTCCACTACGAGCAGTACTTC. This chain uses TRBV29-1 with TRBJ2-7; D is unresolved. CDR1 is SQVTM and CDR2 is ANQGSEA in the germline V gene. The CDR3 has 15 residues. Between the trimmed V and J ends, which lost 1 base and 3 bases, there was a span of 16 bases.

This sequence joins TRBV5-1 and TRBJ1-2; perhaps TRBD1 as D (6 bases). Germline CDR1 SGHRS, CDR2 YFSETQ. The CDR3 totals 13 residues. V was trimmed by 0 bases and J by 6 bases, leaving 9 bases between them. CDR3 nucleotide sequence: TGCGCCAGCAGCTTGGAGGCAGGGGATGGCTACACCTTC. Translating it yields CASSLEAGDGYTF.

The table lists this clone with many counts. The chain uses TRBV11-2 and TRBJ2-1, with D maybe TRBD1 (5 bases). Deletions cut 3 bases from V and 8 bases from J, with 11 bases between. CDR1 and CDR2 (germline): SGHAT, FQNNGV. The CDR3 contains 13 residues. The CDR3 loop is CASSLQGGHEQFF. CDR3 DNA sequence: TGTGCCAGCAGCTTGCAGGGCGGACATGAGCAGTTCTTC.